This T cell receptor (beta chain) emerged from a study of blood T cell repertoires in COVID-19. On the study more broadly: Whether acute or convalescent, the COVID-19 samples came from the United States, Italy and Spain. Sample material is recorded as cDNA or gDNA derived from T cells, B-cell-depleted T cells, or PBMCs.

The CDR3 is 15 residues long. In germline, CDR1 is SGHAT, CDR2 FQNNGV. V was cut by 6 bases and J by 5 bases, with 16 bases left in between. Per the original methods: Amplification from reference gene primers served as the basis for estimated nucleated cell counts. Repertoires were generated with immunoSEQ multiplex PCR, while TCRdb's copy carries only in-frame clones and drops some. Clonal size and the V and J genes are those of that table, whereas D and trimming came from the DNA. The table records about 210,000 clones, roughly four fifths of them present only once. Sequenced: peripheral blood. This chain links TRBV11-2 with TRBJ2-2; TRBD1 might be the D (6 bases). The sequence was obtained from a woman in her forties with acute or convalescent COVID-19. CDR3 nucleotide sequence: TGTGCCAGCAGAGATGTGCAGGGGTGGACCGGGGAGCTGTTTTTT. This translates into CASRDVQGWTGELFF.